A selection of T cell receptor beta chains follows, all from one sample in a study of CD8 T cells in ankylosing spondylitis. TCRdb fed the 5' RACE reads into MiXCR, producing one record per CDR3 protein. The table includes under 150,000 distinct CDR3 sequences, around 13% detected once. Sequences were obtained from blood, either unsorted or a sorted T cell fraction (not recorded which). All receptors come from a female donor with ankylosing spondylitis or in good health (not recorded which). Both conserved end residues are part of each CDR3.

v_call	j_call	cdr3_aa
TRBV3-1	TRBJ2-5	CASSQDKRGGKETQYF
TRBV6-5	TRBJ2-7	CASSYDGAFYEQYF
TRBV6-1	TRBJ2-3	CASSWTGEEYF
TRBV6-5	TRBJ2-1	CASSPGQGMSEQFF
TRBV5-1	TRBJ2-7	CASSLGGSGSYEQYF
TRBV7-3	TRBJ2-5	CASSLRSGETQYF
TRBV12-3/TRBV12-4	TRBJ2-2	CASSPLQGGELFF
TRBV29-1	TRBJ2-2	CSVTLTFRSGELFF
TRBV24-1	TRBJ2-1	CATSDSGRPNEQFF
TRBV20-1	TRBJ2-7	CSAREFGVLTYEQYF
TRBV19	TRBJ1-5	CASRMSNQPQHF
TRBV5-1	TRBJ2-5	CASSVTGAEKTQYF
TRBV7-2	TRBJ1-5	CASTLISTPSNQPQHF
TRBV7-9	TRBJ1-2	CASSFDSNYGYTF
TRBV6-5	TRBJ1-2	CASKSDRGYTF
TRBV6-1	TRBJ2-2	CASSQLAGYTGELFF
TRBV5-1	TRBJ1-1	CASSFGRSGENTEAFF
TRBV7-9	TRBJ1-5	CASSVRNQPQHF
TRBV5-1	TRBJ2-2	CASSLELAGVTGELFF
TRBV18	TRBJ2-7	CASSPEGYEQYF
TRBV10-1	TRBJ2-7	CACLSGLAGGPYEQYF
TRBV15	TRBJ2-7	CATRSGTSYEQYF
TRBV10-3	TRBJ2-3	CAISTPPGLAGVADTQYF
TRBV7-9	TRBJ2-5	CATLGDGKETQYF
TRBV27	TRBJ2-3	CASRRTGTGGTDTQYF
TRBV5-6	TRBJ2-7	CASSFRGGSYEQYF
TRBV5-1	TRBJ2-7	CASSSKTGTPTYEQYF
TRBV7-8	TRBJ1-5	CASSPRGGQEPQHF
TRBV5-1	TRBJ1-1	CASSLSSLTEAFF
TRBV12-3/TRBV12-4	TRBJ2-5	CASSLSSGPVRQTQYF